This T cell receptor beta chain stems from a study of blood T cell repertoires in COVID-19. The germline V and J ends were trimmed by 4 bases and 4 bases, with 10 bases remaining between them. Germline-derived CDR1 and CDR2 are KGHSH and LQKENI. This CDR3 contains 13 residues. Individuals drawn from 24 US areas were about 18 to 100 years old. TCRdb keeps only in-frame clones here, not all; method: immunoSEQ multiplex PCR. The repertoire holds over 250,000 clones, about 80% seen once, with around 4.1% in the top ten. The rearrangement uses TRBV18 and TRBJ1-1; D not certain. This sequence originates from a man aged 30 to 45 with acute COVID-19. The sequenced sample was PBMCs or T cells enriched from blood (not recorded which). CDR3 DNA sequence: TGTGCCAGCTCACGGGAGGGAGGCACTGAAGCTTTCTTT. It translates to CASSREGGTEAFF.